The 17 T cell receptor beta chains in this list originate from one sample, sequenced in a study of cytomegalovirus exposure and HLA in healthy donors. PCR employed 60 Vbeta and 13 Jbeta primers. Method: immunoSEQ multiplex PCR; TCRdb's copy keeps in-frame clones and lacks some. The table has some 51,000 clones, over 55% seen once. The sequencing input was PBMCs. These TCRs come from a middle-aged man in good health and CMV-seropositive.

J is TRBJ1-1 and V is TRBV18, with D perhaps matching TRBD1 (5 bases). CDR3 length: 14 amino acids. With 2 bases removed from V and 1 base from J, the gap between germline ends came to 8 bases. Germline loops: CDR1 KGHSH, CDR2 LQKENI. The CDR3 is CASSPSGQNTEAFF. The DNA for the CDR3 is TGTGCCAGCTCACCATCCGGACAGAACACTGAAGCTTTCTTT.

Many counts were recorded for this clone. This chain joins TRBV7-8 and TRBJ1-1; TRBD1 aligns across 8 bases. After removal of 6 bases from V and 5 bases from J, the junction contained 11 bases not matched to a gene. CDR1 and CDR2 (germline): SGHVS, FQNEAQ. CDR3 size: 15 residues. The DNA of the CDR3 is TGTGCCAGCAGACATTTACAGGGGGTTGAGACTGAAGCTTTCTTT. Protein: CASRHLQGVETEAFF. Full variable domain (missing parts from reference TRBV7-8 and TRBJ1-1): GAGVSQSPRYKVAKRGQDVALRCDPISGHVSLFWYQQALGQGPEFLTYFQNEAQLDKSGLPSDRFFAERPEGSVSTLKIQRTQQEDSAVYLCASRHLQGVETEAFFGQGTRLTVV.

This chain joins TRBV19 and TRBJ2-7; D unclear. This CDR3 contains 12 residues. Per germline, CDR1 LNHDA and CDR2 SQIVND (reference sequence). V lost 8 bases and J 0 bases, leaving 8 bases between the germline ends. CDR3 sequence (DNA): TGTGCCAGTCGATCCAGCTCCTACGAGCAGTACTTC. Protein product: CASRSSSYEQYF.

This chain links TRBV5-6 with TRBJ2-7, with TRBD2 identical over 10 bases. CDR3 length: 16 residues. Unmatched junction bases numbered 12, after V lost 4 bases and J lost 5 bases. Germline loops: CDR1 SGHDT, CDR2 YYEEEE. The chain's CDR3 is CASSEVRTSGRNEQYF. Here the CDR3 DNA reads TGTGCCAGCAGCGAGGTGAGGACTAGCGGAAGGAACGAGCAGTACTTC.

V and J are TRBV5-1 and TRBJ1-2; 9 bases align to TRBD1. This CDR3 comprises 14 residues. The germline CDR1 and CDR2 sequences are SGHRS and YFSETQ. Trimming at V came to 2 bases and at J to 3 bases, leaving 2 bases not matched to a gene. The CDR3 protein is CASSFWTGDYGYTF. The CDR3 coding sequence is TGCGCCAGCAGCTTCTGGACAGGGGACTATGGCTACACCTTC. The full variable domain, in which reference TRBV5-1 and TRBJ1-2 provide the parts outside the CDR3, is KAGVTQTPRYLIKTRGQQVTLSCSPISGHRSVSWYQQTPGQGLQFLFEYFSETQRNKGNFPGRFSGRQFSNSRSEMNVSTLELGDSALYLCASSFWTGDYGYTFGSGTRLTVV.

This CDR3 is CASSWDRGDEQFF. The CDR3 region has the DNA TGTGCCAGCAGCTGGGACAGGGGTGATGAGCAGTTCTTC. This chain links TRBV5-4 with TRBJ2-1, with 10 bases identical to TRBD1. This CDR3 has 13 amino acids. Trimming at V came to 3 bases and at J to 8 bases, leaving 2 bases not matched to a gene. Germline CDR1 is SGHNT and CDR2 is YYREEE (reference sequence).

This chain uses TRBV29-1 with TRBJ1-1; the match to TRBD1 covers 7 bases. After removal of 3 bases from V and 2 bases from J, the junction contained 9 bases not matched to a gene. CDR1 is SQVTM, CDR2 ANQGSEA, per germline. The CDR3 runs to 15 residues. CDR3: CSVEGNRGYNTEAFF. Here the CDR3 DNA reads TGCAGCGTTGAGGGGAACAGGGGATATAACACTGAAGCTTTCTTT.

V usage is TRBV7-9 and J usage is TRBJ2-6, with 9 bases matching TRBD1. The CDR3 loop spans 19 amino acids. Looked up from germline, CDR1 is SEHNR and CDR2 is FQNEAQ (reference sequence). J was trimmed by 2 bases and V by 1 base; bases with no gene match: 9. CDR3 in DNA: TGTGCCAGCAGCTTAGGGGGACCGGGACAGGGAGCTGGGGCCAACGTCCTGACTTTC. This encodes CASSLGGPGQGAGANVLTF.

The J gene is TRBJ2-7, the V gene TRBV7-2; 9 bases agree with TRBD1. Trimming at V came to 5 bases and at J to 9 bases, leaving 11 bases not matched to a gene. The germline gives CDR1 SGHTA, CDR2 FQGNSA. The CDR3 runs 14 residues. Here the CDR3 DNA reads TGTGCCAGCAGCCCCGGGACAGGGCGATCAGTGCAGTACTTC. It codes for CASSPGTGRSVQYF.

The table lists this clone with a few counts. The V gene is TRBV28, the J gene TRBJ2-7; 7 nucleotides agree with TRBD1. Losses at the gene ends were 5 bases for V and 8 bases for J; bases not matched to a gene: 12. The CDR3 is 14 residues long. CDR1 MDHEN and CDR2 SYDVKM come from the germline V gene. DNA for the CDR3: TGTGCCAGCAGTATCGAATACGACAGGGCTAAGCAGTACTTC. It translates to CASSIEYDRAKQYF.

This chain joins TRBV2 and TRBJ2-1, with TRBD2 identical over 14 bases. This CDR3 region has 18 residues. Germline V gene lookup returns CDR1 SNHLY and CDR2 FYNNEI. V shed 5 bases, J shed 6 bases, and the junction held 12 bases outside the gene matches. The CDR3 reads CASSIRLAGGLSGNEQFF. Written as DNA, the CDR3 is TGTGCCAGCAGTATTCGACTAGCGGGGGGGTTATCTGGCAATGAGCAGTTCTTC.

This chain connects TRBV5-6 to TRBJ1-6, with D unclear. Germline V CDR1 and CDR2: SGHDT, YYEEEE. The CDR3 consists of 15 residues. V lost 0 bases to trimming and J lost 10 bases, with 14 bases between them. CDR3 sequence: CASSLVARHDSPLHF. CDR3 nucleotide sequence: TGTGCCAGCAGCTTGGTGGCCAGACACGACTCACCCCTCCACTTT.

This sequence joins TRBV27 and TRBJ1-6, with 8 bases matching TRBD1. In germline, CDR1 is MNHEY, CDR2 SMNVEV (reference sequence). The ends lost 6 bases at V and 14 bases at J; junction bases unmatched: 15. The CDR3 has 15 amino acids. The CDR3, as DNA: TGTGCCAGCAGAGCCTTCGACAGGGGCCGGGACACCCTCCACTTT. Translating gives CASRAFDRGRDTLHF.

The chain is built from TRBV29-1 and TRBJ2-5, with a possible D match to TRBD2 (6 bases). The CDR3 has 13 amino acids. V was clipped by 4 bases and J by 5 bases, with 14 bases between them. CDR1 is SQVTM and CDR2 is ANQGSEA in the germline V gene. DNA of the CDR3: TGCAGCGTTGGGGGTGCAGGGAGGGAGACCCAGTACTTC. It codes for CSVGGAGRETQYF.

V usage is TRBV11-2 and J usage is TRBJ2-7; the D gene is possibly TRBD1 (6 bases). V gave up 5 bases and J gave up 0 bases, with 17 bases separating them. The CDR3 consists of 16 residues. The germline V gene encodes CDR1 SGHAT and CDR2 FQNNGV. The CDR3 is CASSPPAGQSSYEQYF. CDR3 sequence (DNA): TGTGCCAGCAGCCCGCCTGCCGGACAGAGCTCCTACGAGCAGTACTTC.

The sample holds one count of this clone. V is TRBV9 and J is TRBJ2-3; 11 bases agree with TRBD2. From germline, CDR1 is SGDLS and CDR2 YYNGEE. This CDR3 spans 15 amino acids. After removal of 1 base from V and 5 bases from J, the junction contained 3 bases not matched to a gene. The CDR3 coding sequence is TGTGCCAGCAGCGTACTAGCGGGGGGAGGAGATACGCAGTATTTT. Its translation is CASSVLAGGGDTQYF.

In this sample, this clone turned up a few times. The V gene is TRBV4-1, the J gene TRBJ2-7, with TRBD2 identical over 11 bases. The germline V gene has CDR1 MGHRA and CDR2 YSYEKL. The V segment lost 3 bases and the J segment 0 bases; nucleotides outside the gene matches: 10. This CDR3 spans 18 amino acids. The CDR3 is CASSHRSSSGGFSYEQYF. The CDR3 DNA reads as TGCGCCAGCAGCCATAGAAGTTCTAGCGGGGGGTTCTCCTACGAGCAGTACTTC.